This T cell receptor beta chain came from a study of lymphopenia after photon versus proton radiotherapy. Study findings and constraints: Only patients who died were analyzed for survival; proton advantage is unproven. Post-nadir diversity loss with photons came from oligoclonal expansion, particularly CD8+ Temra cells. Photon-treated patients lost naive T cells and TCR diversity; proton-treated stayed stable. Larger post-nadir TCR diversity loss correlated inversely with survival in deceased patients.

TCRdb's copy holds only in-frame clones and misses some; the assay was immunoSEQ multiplex PCR. Of over 55,000 clones in the sample, around 87% are singletons; the top ten hold 11%. This clone was picked up one time. Its antigen is undetermined. This sample comprised peripheral blood, obtained from a patient treated with proton-based radiotherapy. The sequence was collected from an elderly man with esophageal cancer.

CDR3 sequence reads: CASRRTGVTGELFF. The CDR3 bases are TGTGCCAGCAGGCGAACAGGGGTCACCGGGGAGCTGTTTTTT. V gene TRBV6-5 combines with J gene TRBJ2-2; 7 bases match TRBD1. The CDR3 runs 14 residues. The germline gives CDR1 MNHEY, CDR2 SVGAGI. With 6 bases clipped from V and 4 bases from J, the junction kept 5 bases outside the gene matches.